Shown below are 25 T cell receptor beta chains from a single sample sequenced in a study of T cells after yellow fever vaccination. Via MiXCR, TCRdb re-called the 5' RACE reads, giving one row per CDR3 protein. The sample contains a few hundred thousand distinct CDR3 sequences, 2.5% to 3.5% of which appear only once. The starting material was CD4+ T cells sorted from PBMCs, obtained 10 days after the yellow fever booster vaccination. The receptors derive from a man aged 18 to 29 who received the YFV17D yellow fever vaccine.

This clonotype was seen many times. The rearrangement uses TRBV19 and TRBJ1-1; tentative D call: TRBD1 (5 bases). Germline values: CDR1 LNHDA, CDR2 SQIVND (reference sequence). The V and J ends lost 10 bases and 5 bases respectively, with 20 bases between them. This CDR3 has 14 residues. CDR3 nucleotides: TGTGCCACCTCCTGGGCCCCCGGGGGGACTGAAGCTTTCTTT. The encoded protein is CATSWAPGGTEAFF.

This clonotype has a count of ten or more. V is TRBV5-6 and J is TRBJ2-2; possible D gene TRBD1, 6 bases. Germline V gene data show CDR1 as SGHDT and CDR2 as YYEEEE. The CDR3 length is 17 residues. V was pared by 4 bases and J by 3 bases, with 19 bases between. CDR3 amino acids: CASSHRRTAYYTGELFF. As DNA, the CDR3 is TGTGCCAGCAGCCACCGTCGGACAGCTTATTACACCGGGGAGCTGTTTTTT.

Regarding this clonotype: One end of the junction does not line up with germline, which may come from a read error. The genes are TRBV12-3 or TRBV12-4 and TRBJ2-3; D is undetermined. The CDR3 loop spans 13 amino acids. The CDR3 nucleotides read TGTGCCAGCAGTTTGAGTTTCACAGATATGCAGTATTTT. This encodes CASSLSFTDMQYF.

There are many counts of this clonotype. The gene calls are TRBV7-2 and TRBJ1-2, with 7 bases fitting TRBD1. Germline CDR1 is SGHTA and CDR2 is FQGNSA. The V and J ends lost 1 base and 2 bases, in that order; junction bases with no gene match: 4. The CDR3 consists of 15 residues. Here the CDR3 DNA reads TGTGCCAGCAGCTTAGTTACAGGGGAAAACTATGGCTACACCTTC. This encodes CASSLVTGENYGYTF. Based on the CDR3 plus reference TRBV7-2 and TRBJ1-2, the full variable domain is GAGVSQSPSNKVTEKGKDVELRCDPISGHTALYWYRQSLGQGLEFLIYFQGNSAPDKSGLPSDRFSAERTGGSVSTLTIQRTQQEDSAVYLCASSLVTGENYGYTFGSGTRLTVV.

This clonotype has just a few counts. V usage is TRBV7-9 and J usage is TRBJ2-3, with D uncertain. Trimming shortened V by 7 bases and J by 3 bases, and 11 bases separated the two germline ends. This CDR3 region has 13 residues. Per the germline V gene, CDR1 is SEHNR and CDR2 is FQNEAQ (reference sequence). In DNA form, the CDR3 reads TGTGCCAGCAAGTGGGTCCCGACAGATACGCAGTATTTT. As protein: CASKWVPTDTQYF. The full variable domain, its missing parts supplied by reference TRBV7-9 and TRBJ2-3, is DTGVSQNPRHKITKRGQNVTFRCDPISEHNRLYWYRQTLGQGPEFLTYFQNEAQLEKSRLLSDRFSAERPKGSFSTLEIQRTEQGDSAMYLCASKWVPTDTQYFGPGTRLTVL.

This clonotype was observed many times. This chain uses TRBV6-6 with TRBJ2-1; 12 bases line up with TRBD2. Germline V gene data show CDR1 as MNHNY and CDR2 as SVGAGI (reference sequence). This CDR3 is built from 18 residues. Trimming took 4 bases from V and 10 from J; bases not matched to a gene: 17. The CDR3 DNA is TGTGCCAGCAGTTCAAACCCTAGCGGGGGGGGCCGAGTAGACGAGCAGTTCTTC. It yields the protein CASSSNPSGGGRVDEQFF.

The J gene is TRBJ2-7, the V gene TRBV19, with D tentatively TRBD2 (5 bases). The CDR3 extends over 14 amino acids. The V and J ends lost 3 bases and 5 bases respectively, with 14 bases between them. Germline CDR1 is LNHDA and CDR2 is SQIVND (reference sequence). The CDR3 loop is CASSIQLTGNEQYF. CDR3 nucleotides: TGTGCCAGTAGTATCCAGCTTACCGGGAACGAGCAGTACTTC.

This clonotype was counted a few times. The V call is TRBV7-2, the J call TRBJ2-6; D is unclear. This CDR3 has 16 residues. The germline V gene encodes CDR1 SGHTA and CDR2 FQGNSA. V lost 1 base to trimming and J lost 1 base, with 8 bases between them. The CDR3 sequence: CASSLVQVSGANVLTF. DNA for the CDR3: TGTGCCAGCAGCTTAGTGCAGGTGTCTGGGGCCAACGTCCTGACTTTC.

This clonotype was observed many times. The V call is TRBV2, the J call TRBJ1-2; 9 nucleotides agree with TRBD1. Trimming removed 6 bases from V and 4 bases from J; junction bases left unmatched: 3. The CDR3 is 13 amino acids. CDR1 and CDR2 (germline): SNHLY, FYNNEI. DNA of the CDR3: TGTGCCAGCAGGGGGACAGGGATCTATGGCTACACCTTC. Translating gives CASRGTGIYGYTF.

This clonotype was detected ten times or more. This chain connects TRBV7-6 to TRBJ1-3; unclear D gene. Germline CDR1 is SGHVS and CDR2 is FNYEAQ. This CDR3 is built from 15 residues. V lost 5 bases to trimming and J lost 3 bases, with 14 bases between them. In nucleotides, the CDR3 is TGTGCCAGCAGCCGCGGTGGGGTTTATGGAAACACCATATATTTT. Translated, it gives CASSRGGVYGNTIYF. Using reference TRBV7-6 and TRBJ1-3 for the parts outside the CDR3, the full variable domain is GAGVSQSPRYKVTKRGQDVALRCDPISGHVSLYWYRQALGQGPEFLTYFNYEAQQDKSGLPNDRFSAERPEGSISTLTIQRTEQRDSAMYRCASSRGGVYGNTIYFGEGSWLTVV.

The chain uses TRBV7-2 and TRBJ1-6; D gene unclear. The germline V gene has CDR1 SGHTA and CDR2 FQGNSA. CDR3 length: 14 amino acids. V lost 2 bases and J lost 7, with 9 bases in between. The CDR3 DNA sequence: TGTGCCAGCAGCTTACCGCCAGAGAATTCACCCCTCCACTTT. It codes for CASSLPPENSPLHF.

A note on this clonotype: Since a much larger clone is just one base distant, this may be a read error. This rearrangement joins TRBV12-3 or TRBV12-4 to TRBJ1-4; a possible D gene is TRBD1 (5 bases). The CDR3 is made up of 15 amino acids. Trimming stripped 2 bases from V and 7 bases from J, with 14 bases between. DNA of the CDR3: TGTGCCAGCAGTTTATCTTCCACAGGCATTGAAAAACTGTTTTTT. This codes for CASSLSSTGIEKLFF.

The V and J genes are TRBV28 and TRBJ2-4; 7 nucleotides match TRBD1. The CDR3 is 13 residues long. Per germline, CDR1 MDHEN and CDR2 SYDVKM. The ends lost 5 bases at V and 6 bases at J; junction bases unmatched: 4. The CDR3 bases are TGTGCCAGCAGTCCGGGGACAGCAAACATTCAGTACTTC. This codes for CASSPGTANIQYF.

This clonotype was seen at least ten times. This rearrangement joins TRBV3-1 to TRBJ1-1; 8 bases map to TRBD1. The CDR3 sequence is 15 residues long. From germline, CDR1 is LGHDT and CDR2 YNNKEL (reference sequence). With 4 bases clipped from V and 5 bases from J, the junction kept 9 bases outside the gene matches. The CDR3: CASSLSETGVTEAFF. The CDR3 region has the DNA TGTGCCAGCAGCCTTTCGGAGACAGGGGTGACTGAAGCTTTCTTT.

This clonotype was counted a few times. The chain joins TRBV3-1 to TRBJ2-7; 7 positions agree with TRBD2. Germline CDR1 is LGHDT and CDR2 is YNNKEL (reference sequence). CDR3 length: 16 amino acids. J gave up 1 base and V 4 bases, and 10 bases lay outside the gene matches. As DNA, the CDR3 is TGTGCCAGCAGCCCAATAGGGCTAGCGGCATCCTACGAGCAGTACTTC. This encodes CASSPIGLAASYEQYF.

This clonotype has a handful of counts. This chain uses TRBV5-1 with TRBJ2-3; D may match TRBD1 or TRBD2 (6 bases each). Germline V gives CDR1 SGHRS, CDR2 YFSETQ. Trimming cost V 1 base and J 3 bases, with 15 bases left between them. The length of the CDR3 is 16 residues. The CDR3 sequence: CASSLNREVRTDTQYF. The CDR3 DNA sequence: TGCGCCAGCAGCTTGAACAGGGAGGTTAGGACAGATACGCAGTATTTT.

V and J are TRBV5-6 and TRBJ1-4; 8 bases fit TRBD1. The CDR3 totals 16 residues. V was clipped by 1 base and J by 8 bases; unmatched bases: 10. In germline, CDR1 is SGHDT, CDR2 YYEEEE. CDR3 protein: CASSLFRQGAVEKLFF. In nucleotides, the CDR3 is TGTGCCAGCAGCTTGTTTCGGCAGGGGGCGGTGGAAAAACTGTTTTTT.

The genes are TRBV5-6 and TRBJ2-1; D uncertain. Germline CDR1 and CDR2: SGHDT and YYEEEE. This CDR3 contains 13 residues. Trimming removed 0 bases from V and 7 bases from J, with 8 bases in between. Here the CDR3 DNA reads TGTGCCAGCAGCTTGGTTGAAGGGAATGAGCAGTTCTTC. Translating gives CASSLVEGNEQFF.

V usage is TRBV12-3 or TRBV12-4 and J usage is TRBJ2-5; D is unclear. The CDR3 covers 13 residues. The V and J ends lost 7 bases and 3 bases respectively, with 12 bases between them. In nucleotides, the CDR3 is TGTGCCAGCACTGAACAGAGAAAAGAGACCCAGTACTTC. Translated: CASTEQRKETQYF.

This clonotype was counted only a few times. The J gene is TRBJ1-6, the V gene TRBV20-1; 7 nucleotides match TRBD1. Germline V gene lookup returns CDR1 DFQATT and CDR2 SNEGSKA (reference sequence). The J segment lost 7 bases and the V segment lost 5 bases, leaving 8 bases of the junction unmatched. The CDR3 sequence is 14 residues long. CDR3 region: CSAGQTGLNSPLHF. CDR3 sequence (DNA): TGCAGTGCTGGTCAGACAGGGCTGAATTCACCCCTCCACTTT.

This clonotype came up a few times. The chain has TRBV5-1 and TRBJ2-2; D is possibly TRBD2 (7 bases). Germline CDR1 is SGHRS and CDR2 is YFSETQ. The V gene lost 3 bases and the J gene lost 5 bases, with 20 bases spanning the gap. The CDR3 extends over 17 amino acids. The CDR3 reads CASSSSPGGRQTGELFF. The CDR3 region has the DNA TGCGCCAGCAGCTCCTCGCCCGGGGGGCGGCAGACCGGGGAGCTGTTTTTT.

This clonotype was counted ten times or more. This rearrangement joins TRBV5-4 to TRBJ2-7; D is possibly TRBD1 (6 bases). Trimming left V 1 base short and J 2 bases short, with 13 bases between. This CDR3 is 15 amino acids long. In germline, CDR1 is SGHNT, CDR2 YYREEE (reference sequence). The CDR3 region has the DNA TGTGCCAGCAGCTTGACAGGGCATAGCGCCTACGAGCAGTACTTC. Amino acids: CASSLTGHSAYEQYF.

This clonotype was seen many times. V and J are TRBV29-1 and TRBJ2-1; D is perhaps TRBD1 (5 bases). V was clipped by 6 bases and J by 9 bases, with 15 bases between them. The CDR3 is made up of 12 amino acids. CDR1 and CDR2 (germline): SQVTM, ANQGSEA. The CDR3 nucleotides read TGCAGCGTCTACAGGTTTGGAGTTGAGCAGTTCTTC. Translating it yields CSVYRFGVEQFF.

This clonotype was recorded at least ten times. This chain connects TRBV7-2 to TRBJ2-4; D remains unclear. Germline V gene sequence: CDR1 SGHTA, CDR2 FQGNSA. The CDR3 runs to 13 residues. V lost 3 bases and J 5 bases, leaving 8 bases between the germline ends. The CDR3 spells CASSFNLENIQYF. CDR3 nucleotides: TGTGCCAGCAGCTTCAACCTAGAAAACATTCAGTACTTC.

This clonotype came up many times. The chain links TRBV29-1 to TRBJ1-5, with 8 bases matching TRBD1. V shed 6 bases and J 2 bases; nucleotides not matched to a gene: 6. The CDR3 loop spans 14 amino acids. Germline-derived CDR1 and CDR2 are SQVTM and ANQGSEA. CDR3 region: CSVPSGGGNQPQHF. CDR3 coding DNA: TGCAGCGTGCCTTCAGGGGGCGGCAATCAGCCCCAGCATTTT.